This T cell receptor beta chain was found in a study of T cell clusters in autoimmune cytopenias. The wider study: The mean age of healthy donor controls was approximately 56 years, the median about 59 years. Whole-study findings and limits: Healthy donors had approximately 3.3-fold more exclusive TRB clusters than active autoimmune hepatitis patients.

As for this clonotype: Its matching antigen is unknown.

This CDR3 is built from 14 residues. CDR1 and CDR2 (germline): MNHEY, SMNVEV (reference sequence). Tens of thousands of genome equivalents of blood DNA were amplified for TRB. TRB was amplified by touch-down multiplex PCR, primer pools A and B combined. TCRdb derives one entry per CDR3 protein from the multiplex PCR reads, leaving out DNA. With 14,000 to 15,000 distinct CDR3 sequences in the sample, the ten largest clones hold 3% to 4%. These records were also assigned to another study, of T cell repertoires in aging, cancer and after chemotherapy.

The sample was peripheral blood. The chain employs TRBV27 and TRBJ1-4; with no DNA, the TCRdb D assignment of TRBD1 cannot be verified. This sequence was found in a human donor in good health. This chain's CDR3 is CASRSQGGGEKLFF.